Listed here are 30 T cell receptor beta chains from one sample, sequenced in a study of blood T cell repertoires in COVID-19. The data were produced by immunoSEQ multiplex PCR, yet TCRdb's version contains in-frame clones alone and is incomplete. The sample consists of over 45,000 clones, 70% to 90% of them appearing once. Specimen: peripheral blood. These receptors were taken from a human donor in a cohort sampled during active COVID-19.

V usage is TRBV5-4 and J usage is TRBJ1-1; 7 nucleotides match TRBD1. The germline gives CDR1 SGHNT, CDR2 YYREEE (reference sequence). The CDR3 consists of 16 residues. With 1 base clipped from V and 1 base from J, the junction kept 7 bases outside the gene matches. CDR3 region: CASSLPGQQSNTEAFF. The CDR3 region has the DNA TGTGCCAGCAGCTTGCCGGGACAGCAATCGAACACTGAAGCTTTCTTT.

The chain joins TRBV7-2 to TRBJ1-1; D is undetermined. V lost 1 base and J 1 base, leaving 4 bases between the germline ends. Per the germline V gene, CDR1 is SGHTA and CDR2 is FQGNSA. This CDR3 is built from 13 residues. CDR3 coding DNA: TGTGCCAGCAGCTTAGAGAGGAACACTGAAGCTTTCTTT. Amino acid sequence: CASSLERNTEAFF.

V usage is TRBV10-3 and J usage is TRBJ2-2; 8 bases match TRBD2. J lost 3 bases, V lost 3 bases, and 6 bases had no gene match. Per the germline V gene, CDR1 is ENHRY and CDR2 is SYGVKD. The CDR3 is 16 residues long. CDR3 DNA: TGTGCCATCAGTGACCCACCACTAGCGGACACCGGGGAGCTGTTTTTT. The encoded protein is CAISDPPLADTGELFF.

The chain combines TRBV29-1 with TRBJ1-3, with a weak D call TRBD1 (5 bases). The CDR3 has 16 residues. Germline values: CDR1 SQVTM, CDR2 ANQGSEA. Trimming left V 0 bases short and J 4 bases short, with 16 bases between. CDR3 DNA sequence: TGCAGCGTTGAAGACTCGGTGGGAGGGGTCGGAAACACCATATATTTT. This gives the protein CSVEDSVGGVGNTIYF.

The chain couples TRBV27 to TRBJ2-7, with 7 positions matching TRBD2. This CDR3 contains 14 residues. Germline assignment: CDR1 MNHEY and CDR2 SMNVEV (reference sequence). The trim removed 5 bases at V and 3 bases at J, leaving 7 bases unmatched. CDR3 sequence: CASSRMGGYYEQYF. The DNA of the CDR3 is TGTGCCAGCAGTCGGATGGGGGGGTACTACGAGCAGTACTTC.

The chain uses TRBV28 and TRBJ1-1, with D uncertain. The length of the CDR3 is 13 residues. The V and J ends lost 3 bases and 1 base respectively, with 6 bases between them. Per germline, CDR1 MDHEN and CDR2 SYDVKM. Written as DNA, the CDR3 is TGTGCCAGCAGTTTTGTAGAGAACACTGAAGCTTTCTTT. Translated, it gives CASSFVENTEAFF.

The sample holds one count of this clone. This chain joins TRBV28 and TRBJ1-4; TRBD1 aligns across 11 bases. Germline values: CDR1 MDHEN, CDR2 SYDVKM. The CDR3 sequence is 18 residues long. The V gene end was trimmed by 5 bases and the J gene end by 3 bases; junction bases not matched to a gene: 11. The CDR3 spells CASSGSGTGGSANEKLFF. Here the CDR3 DNA reads TGTGCCAGCAGTGGATCCGGGACAGGGGGGTCGGCTAATGAAAAACTGTTTTTT. Complete variable domain (other parts from reference TRBV28 and TRBJ1-4): DVKVTQSSRYLVKRTGEKVFLECVQDMDHENMFWYRQDPGLGLRLIYFSYDVKMKEKGDIPEGYSVSREKKERFSLILESASTNQTSMYLCASSGSGTGGSANEKLFFGSGTQLSVL.

This chain joins TRBV28 and TRBJ2-2; tentatively, D is TRBD1 (6 bases). Germline CDR1 reads MDHEN; CDR2 reads SYDVKM. This CDR3 is built from 15 residues. Trimming took off 6 bases at V and 2 bases at J, with 13 bases between the two ends. The CDR3 DNA is TGTGCCAGCAGGGGGGCCGGGACAAACACCGGGGAGCTGTTTTTT. Its translation: CASRGAGTNTGELFF.

J is TRBJ2-1 and V is TRBV4-3; TRBD2 agrees at 11 bases. The CDR3 is 17 residues long. Germline V gives CDR1 LGHNA, CDR2 YSLEER. V lost 3 bases to trimming and J lost 8 bases; unmatched junction nucleotides: 12. The CDR3 reads CASSQRILAGGGDEQFF. The CDR3 DNA sequence: TGCGCCAGCAGCCAGAGAATCCTAGCGGGAGGAGGGGATGAGCAGTTCTTC.

The sample holds a few counts of this clone. The rearrangement links TRBV4-2 to TRBJ2-7; TRBD1 matches 11 bases. Germline CDR1 and CDR2: LGHNA and YNFKEQ. There are 18 residues in the CDR3. V dropped 0 bases and J dropped 8; count of bases not matched to a gene: 15. CDR3 DNA sequence: TGTGCCAGCAGCCAAGAATCGTCCTTCTCTGGACAGGGGGCCCAGCAGTACTTC. Protein: CASSQESSFSGQGAQQYF.

This chain connects TRBV5-6 to TRBJ2-3, with D tentatively TRBD2 (5 bases). The CDR3 runs 15 residues. Germline values: CDR1 SGHDT, CDR2 YYEEEE. V shed 4 bases and J shed 3 bases, with 15 bases lying between them. The CDR3 is CASSPVSAGTDTQYF. CDR3 DNA sequence: TGTGCCAGCAGCCCGGTATCCGCGGGTACAGATACGCAGTATTTT.

V usage is TRBV7-2 and J usage is TRBJ2-2, with no clear D. This CDR3 region has 15 residues. Germline CDR1 and CDR2: SGHTA and FQGNSA. The ends were cut back, 1 base at V and 4 bases at J, with 10 bases in the middle. The CDR3 bases are TGTGCCAGCAGCTTAGTCAGAGGTGGCACCGGGGAGCTGTTTTTT. This encodes CASSLVRGGTGELFF.

This chain connects TRBV7-9 to TRBJ2-3; 8 bases agree with TRBD1. The CDR3 contains 14 residues. V was pared by 10 bases and J by 2 bases, with 8 bases of the junction left unmatched. CDR1 is SEHNR and CDR2 is FQNEAQ in the germline V gene (reference sequence). CDR3 DNA: TGTGCCACGAGCGGACAGGGATCCACAGATACGCAGTATTTT. Its protein product is CATSGQGSTDTQYF.

This rearrangement joins TRBV9 to TRBJ2-7; tentatively, D is TRBD2 (6 bases). There are 15 residues in the CDR3. V was shortened by 0 bases and J by 1 base, with 11 bases between the two germline ends. CDR1 SGDLS and CDR2 YYNGEE come from the germline V gene. The CDR3 loop is CASSVDGSRSYEQYF. CDR3 DNA: TGTGCCAGCAGCGTAGACGGGAGTAGGTCCTACGAGCAGTACTTC.

In this sample, this clone turned up once. The gene calls are TRBV10-3 and TRBJ2-1, with TRBD2 as a possible D gene (6 bases). Germline loops: CDR1 ENHRY, CDR2 SYGVKD. V lost 2 bases, J lost 6 bases, and 17 bases lay in between. This CDR3 region has 16 residues. Here the CDR3 DNA reads TGTGCCATCAGTGAGGCGGGATGGGGGTCTGGCAATGAGCAGTTCTTC. Encoded protein: CAISEAGWGSGNEQFF.

The chain has TRBV10-3 and TRBJ2-3, with D possibly being TRBD2 (6 bases). V was clipped by 10 bases and J by 2 bases, with 13 bases between them. CDR3 length equals 13 residues. In germline, CDR1 is ENHRY, CDR2 SYGVKD. Here the CDR3 reads CATGTSNTDTQYF. CDR3 sequence (DNA): TGTGCCACTGGGACTTCGAACACAGATACGCAGTATTTT.

In nucleotides, the CDR3 is TGCGCCAGCAGCGCAGGACAGGGGGCAGGGGAGACCCAGTACTTC. It specifies CASSAGQGAGETQYF. This chain connects TRBV5-1 to TRBJ2-5; 11 bases map to TRBD1. The CDR3 runs 15 residues. The germline gives CDR1 SGHRS, CDR2 YFSETQ. V shed 4 bases and J 5 bases; nucleotides not matched to a gene: 7.

The count of this clone is one. The rearrangement joins TRBV7-8 to TRBJ2-5; possibly TRBD2 for D (5 bases). V was shortened by 5 bases and J by 2 bases, with 12 bases between the two germline ends. The germline V gene encodes CDR1 SGHVS and CDR2 FQNEAQ. The CDR3 loop spans 14 amino acids. This CDR3 is CASSPSRTQETQYF. Written as DNA, the CDR3 is TGTGCCAGCAGCCCGAGTAGGACTCAAGAGACCCAGTACTTC.

The CDR3 sequence is CALPRDSTDTQYF. The CDR3 DNA sequence: TGTGCCCTGCCCCGGGATAGCACAGATACGCAGTATTTT. This sequence joins TRBV19 and TRBJ2-3; D perhaps matches TRBD2 (5 bases). The V end was cut by 11 bases, the J end by 0 bases, with 12 bases between. In germline, CDR1 is LNHDA, CDR2 SQIVND (reference sequence). This CDR3 spans 13 amino acids.

The genes are TRBV7-9 and TRBJ2-3; unclear D gene. The germline V and J ends were trimmed by 5 bases and 4 bases, with 7 bases remaining between them. Germline CDR1 and CDR2: SEHNR and FQNEAQ (reference sequence). This CDR3 region has 12 residues. The DNA for the CDR3 is TGTGCCAGCAGCCCCCCTGCAGATACGCAGTATTTT. It translates to CASSPPADTQYF.

The chain uses TRBV18 and TRBJ2-7, with TRBD1 matching 8 bases. After removal of 2 bases from V and 0 bases from J, the junction contained 6 bases not matched to a gene. Germline CDR1 reads KGHSH; CDR2 reads LQKENI. The CDR3 extends over 16 amino acids. In DNA, the CDR3 is TGTGCCAGCTCACCATTCGGGACAGGTTTCTCCTACGAGCAGTACTTC. Encoded protein: CASSPFGTGFSYEQYF.

The J gene is TRBJ1-4, the V gene TRBV13, with D maybe TRBD1 (5 bases). V gave up 5 bases and J gave up 8 bases, with 12 bases separating them. Germline V gene data show CDR1 as PRHDT and CDR2 as FYEKMQ (reference sequence). The CDR3 sequence is 13 residues long. CDR3 region: CASSNGRGEKLFF. CDR3 DNA sequence: TGTGCCAGCAGCAACGGAAGGGGAGAAAAACTGTTTTTT.

This chain connects TRBV28 to TRBJ2-5; 12 bases are shared with TRBD2. The V and J ends lost 5 bases and 2 bases, in that order; junction bases with no gene match: 3. Per the germline V gene, CDR1 is MDHEN and CDR2 is SYDVKM. The CDR3 length is 15 residues. CDR3 sequence (DNA): TGTGCCAGCAGTCGGACTAGCGGGGCACAAGAGACCCAGTACTTC. As protein: CASSRTSGAQETQYF.

The chain recombines TRBV5-1 with TRBJ2-7; a possible D gene is TRBD1 (6 bases). The V end was cut by 3 bases, the J end by 2 bases, with 12 bases between. There are 14 residues in the CDR3. Germline V lookup: CDR1 SGHRS, CDR2 YFSETQ. In DNA form, the CDR3 reads TGCGCCAGCAGCTCCCCGGACAGCACCTACGAGCAGTACTTC. Amino acid sequence: CASSSPDSTYEQYF.

The V gene is TRBV15, the J gene TRBJ2-5, with D perhaps TRBD2 (6 bases). The CDR3 totals 13 residues. Germline CDR1 reads LNHNV; CDR2 reads YYDKDF (reference sequence). The V and J ends lost 4 bases and 3 bases respectively, with 9 bases between them. The CDR3 spells CATSTREKETQYF. The CDR3 DNA is TGTGCCACCAGCACTCGGGAGAAAGAGACCCAGTACTTC.

The chain carries TRBV25-1 and TRBJ1-4; D uncertain. V lost 3 bases and J 7 bases, leaving 9 bases between the germline ends. The CDR3 consists of 13 residues. Germline CDR1 and CDR2: MGHDK and SYGVNS. In DNA form, the CDR3 reads TGTGCCAGCAGTGATCCTCCCGGTGAAAAACTGTTTTTT. This sequence encodes CASSDPPGEKLFF.

The chain joins TRBV27 to TRBJ1-2; 9 bases are a match to TRBD1. The CDR3 is made up of 15 amino acids. Germline CDR1 reads MNHEY; CDR2 reads SMNVEV (reference sequence). V shed 7 bases and J 2 bases; nucleotides not matched to a gene: 8. The CDR3 is CASTSIGQGNYGYTF. Written as DNA, the CDR3 is TGTGCCAGCACCTCGATAGGACAGGGGAACTATGGCTACACCTTC.

The J gene is TRBJ1-1, the V gene TRBV28; tentative D call: TRBD1 (5 bases). The CDR3 sequence is 14 residues long. Trimming stripped 2 bases from V and 0 bases from J, with 7 bases between. Per germline, CDR1 MDHEN and CDR2 SYDVKM. This chain's CDR3 is CASSLGALNTEAFF. The CDR3 DNA is TGTGCCAGCAGTTTAGGGGCCCTGAACACTGAAGCTTTCTTT.

The CDR3 bases are TGTGCCAGCTCACCCGGGACTTCTTCCTACAATGAGCAGTTCTTC. It is translated as CASSPGTSSYNEQFF. The rearrangement joins TRBV18 to TRBJ2-1; TRBD2 might be the D (6 bases). CDR3 length: 15 amino acids. Trimming took off 3 bases at V and 1 base at J, with 10 bases between the two ends. Germline V gene lookup returns CDR1 KGHSH and CDR2 LQKENI. Based on the CDR3 plus reference TRBV18 and TRBJ2-1, the full variable domain is NAGVMQNPRHLVRRRGQEARLRCSPMKGHSHVYWYRQLPEEGLKFMVYLQKENIIDESGMPKERFSAEFPKEGPSILRIQQVVRGDSAAYFCASSPGTSSYNEQFFGPGTRLTVL.

V is TRBV28 and J is TRBJ1-5; tentatively, D is TRBD1 (5 bases). Per germline, CDR1 MDHEN and CDR2 SYDVKM. The length of the CDR3 is 19 residues. Trimming took off 5 bases at V and 2 bases at J, with 25 bases between the two ends. The CDR3, as DNA: TGTGCCAGCAGTCCCCTTCCCCGGCGGGGGGGGATCGGCAATCAGCCCCAGCATTTT. Translating gives CASSPLPRRGGIGNQPQHF. The full variable domain, in which reference TRBV28 and TRBJ1-5 provide the parts outside the CDR3, is DVKVTQSSRYLVKRTGEKVFLECVQDMDHENMFWYRQDPGLGLRLIYFSYDVKMKEKGDIPEGYSVSREKKERFSLILESASTNQTSMYLCASSPLPRRGGIGNQPQHFGDGTRLSIL.